These 10 T cell receptor beta chains originate from one sample sequenced in a study of tumor-infiltrating lymphocytes in oesophageal squamous cell carcinoma. TCRdb recomputed calls from the PCR reads with MiXCR, one row per CDR3 protein. The sample lists some 15,000 distinct CDR3 sequences, 45% to 55% occurring once. Input material: blood. These receptor sequences come from a male donor with esophageal squamous cell carcinoma.

Ten or more counts support this clonotype. The chain is built from TRBV5-4 and TRBJ2-5; TRBD1 is a possible D gene (6 bases). V shed 4 bases and J shed 1 base, with 14 bases lying between them. The CDR3 extends over 15 amino acids. Germline-derived CDR1 and CDR2 are SGHNT and YYREEE (reference sequence). The CDR3 DNA is TGTGCCAGCAGCCGAACTTTACAGGGCCAAGAGACCCAGTACTTC. This codes for CASSRTLQGQETQYF.

This clonotype showed up many times. The chain has TRBV27 and TRBJ2-1; the D gene could be TRBD1 or TRBD2 (6 bases each). CDR1 is MNHEY, CDR2 SMNVEV, per germline (reference sequence). The CDR3 is 14 residues long. Trimming stripped 2 bases from V and 9 bases from J, with 14 bases between. The CDR3 DNA is TGTGCCAGCAGTTTAGGAGGGGGGTCTTTTGAGCAGTTCTTC. Translating it yields CASSLGGGSFEQFF.

This clonotype was counted ten times or more. The missing conserved phenylalanine or tryptophan at the end of this CDR3 makes a read error likely. It is unclear where the CDR3 begins or ends on the DNA, so no DNA is shown, and the CDR3 is as TCRdb lists it. The chain joins TRBV7-8 to TRBJ2-7; the tabulated D call, TRBD1, remains unverified against the DNA. The length of the CDR3 is 17 amino acids, counting both ends. In germline, CDR1 is SGHVS, CDR2 FQNEAQ. CDR3 sequence: CASSLGSGFNYGYTFGS.

The CDR3 sequence is CASSPSGVGETQYF. The CDR3 nucleotides are TGTGCCAGCAGCCCCAGCGGGGTCGGTGAGACCCAGTACTTC. The chain joins TRBV11-2 to TRBJ2-5, with TRBD2 identical over 7 bases. The J segment lost 5 bases and the V segment lost 5 bases, leaving 8 bases of the junction unmatched. The germline gives CDR1 SGHAT, CDR2 FQNNGV. There are 14 residues in the CDR3.

J is TRBJ2-7 and V is TRBV7-2; 14 bases are a match to TRBD2. Unmatched junction bases numbered 14, after V lost 1 base and J lost 6 bases. CDR3 length: 19 residues. The germline CDR1 and CDR2 sequences are SGHTA and FQGNSA. In DNA form, the CDR3 reads TGTGCCAGCAGCTTAGGCGGCCCAGCAACCGGGACTAGCGGGAGCGAGCAGTACTTC. This encodes CASSLGGPATGTSGSEQYF.

This clonotype is labeled large. The V gene is TRBV7-8, the J gene TRBJ2-3; 11 bases line up with TRBD2. Germline CDR1 and CDR2: SGHVS and FQNEAQ. This CDR3 region has 16 residues. Trimming cost V 4 bases and J 4 bases; bases outside gene matches: 7. CDR3 amino acids: CASSYTSGRSADTQYF. For the CDR3, the DNA is TGTGCCAGCAGCTACACTAGCGGGAGATCCGCAGATACGCAGTATTTT.

In this sample, this clonotype turned up a few times. The chain recombines TRBV7-2 with TRBJ2-3; 7 bases map to TRBD2. Germline assignment: CDR1 SGHTA and CDR2 FQGNSA. This CDR3 is 16 amino acids long. Trimming at V came to 5 bases and at J to 4 bases, leaving 12 bases not matched to a gene. CDR3 bases: TGTGCCAGCAGCGCGCAGGGAGGGGATGGGGCAGATACGCAGTATTTT. Amino acid sequence: CASSAQGGDGADTQYF.

The chain is built from TRBV24-1 and TRBJ2-5; 9 nucleotides match TRBD1. Germline CDR1 and CDR2: KGHDR and SFDVKD. Germline trimming cut 3 bases from V and 6 bases from J; bases unmatched to any gene: 13. The CDR3 sequence is 17 residues long. This CDR3 reads CATSDPNPGTGHKTQYF. The CDR3 coding sequence is TGTGCCACCAGTGATCCGAACCCCGGGACAGGGCATAAGACCCAGTACTTC.

The chain couples TRBV12-3 or TRBV12-4 to TRBJ1-1; D is unclear. This CDR3 has 13 residues. V lost 4 bases and J lost 1, with 7 bases in between. CDR3 DNA: TGTGCCAGCAGTTACGCGGGGAACACTGAAGCTTTCTTT. Protein: CASSYAGNTEAFF.

This rearrangement joins TRBV7-9 to TRBJ2-4; TRBD1 is a possible D gene (5 bases). Judging by the DNA end, TRBJ1-2 fits better; the J call may be wrong. The CDR3 has 13 amino acids. CDR1 and CDR2 (germline): SEHNR, FQNEAQ (reference sequence). The CDR3 region has the DNA TGTGCCAGCAGCTTAGAAACCCGGGGCGGCTACACCTTC. It is translated as CASSLETRGGYTF.